The 30 T cell receptor beta chains below were found in one sample sequenced in a study of blood T cell repertoires in COVID-19. Assay: immunoSEQ multiplex PCR; the TCRdb copy retains only in-frame clones and omits some. The table has about 200,000 clones, almost 90% seen once. Source material: peripheral blood. These receptors originate from a young man with active or convalescent COVID-19.

This clone has only one observation. The chain is built from TRBV5-4 and TRBJ1-4; D is uncertain. The germline V gene encodes CDR1 SGHNT and CDR2 YYREEE (reference sequence). Trimming removed 0 bases at V and 4 bases at J, with 10 bases between. The CDR3 consists of 15 residues. As DNA, the CDR3 is TGTGCCAGCAGCTTGGAGCGGGGTTTTAATGAAAAACTGTTTTTT. Translated: CASSLERGFNEKLFF.

V is TRBV7-2 and J is TRBJ1-2; perhaps TRBD1 as D (5 bases). The CDR3 has 14 residues. Trimming removed 0 bases from V and 7 bases from J, with 12 bases in between. CDR1 SGHTA and CDR2 FQGNSA come from the germline V gene. In nucleotides, the CDR3 is TGTGCCAGCAGCTTAGCGCAGACAGTACGTGGCTACACCTTC. It specifies CASSLAQTVRGYTF.

In DNA, the CDR3 is TGTGCCAGCAGTCCCCGTGCCCTAGCCATTCAGTACTTC. Its protein product is CASSPRALAIQYF. The chain employs TRBV28 and TRBJ2-4, with a weak D call TRBD2 (5 bases). Trimming took off 5 bases at V and 9 bases at J, with 14 bases between the two ends. CDR3 length: 13 amino acids. Germline V lookup: CDR1 MDHEN, CDR2 SYDVKM.

The rearrangement uses TRBV5-8 and TRBJ1-1, with 9 nucleotides matching TRBD1. Germline loops: CDR1 SGHTS, CDR2 YDEGEE. The CDR3 is made up of 15 amino acids. Germline trimming cut 0 bases from V and 8 bases from J; bases unmatched to any gene: 8. CDR3 protein: CASSLDLGQGMEAFF. In nucleotides, the CDR3 is TGTGCCAGCAGCTTGGATTTGGGACAGGGTATGGAAGCTTTCTTT.

The chain uses TRBV18 and TRBJ1-4; D remains ambiguous. The V end lost 3 bases, the J end lost 2 bases, and 7 bases lay between the germline ends. In germline, CDR1 is KGHSH, CDR2 LQKENI. CDR3 length: 14 residues. In nucleotides, the CDR3 is TGTGCCAGCTCACCGTCGGTTACTAATGAAAAACTGTTTTTT. Protein: CASSPSVTNEKLFF.

J is TRBJ1-1 and V is TRBV12-3 or TRBV12-4; D gene ambiguous. V gave up 0 bases and J gave up 6 bases, with 8 bases separating them. This CDR3 has 13 amino acids. CDR3 sequence reads: CASSLAPTAEAFF. In nucleotides, the CDR3 is TGTGCCAGCAGTTTAGCGCCAACAGCTGAAGCTTTCTTT.

The chain combines TRBV7-2 with TRBJ1-1; perhaps TRBD1 as D (6 bases). Germline V gene data show CDR1 as SGHTA and CDR2 as FQGNSA. Trimming stripped 1 base from V and 3 bases from J, with 12 bases between. The CDR3 covers 15 residues. The CDR3 coding sequence is TGTGCCAGCAGCTTAGTCCAGGGGTACGACACTGAAGCTTTCTTT. Protein: CASSLVQGYDTEAFF.

V is TRBV6-6 and J is TRBJ2-5; 7 bases are a match to TRBD1. V was clipped by 2 bases and J by 4 bases; unmatched bases: 4. Germline V gene sequence: CDR1 MNHNY, CDR2 SVGAGI (reference sequence). The CDR3 loop spans 14 amino acids. Written as DNA, the CDR3 is TGTGCCAGCAGTTACCCCAGACAGGGAGAGACCCAGTACTTC. Translated, it gives CASSYPRQGETQYF.

J is TRBJ2-2 and V is TRBV18; 7 bases match TRBD2. CDR1 and CDR2 from the germline V gene are KGHSH and LQKENI. The CDR3 spans 18 residues. Germline trimming cut 1 base from V and 2 bases from J; bases unmatched to any gene: 10. CDR3 region: CASSPRASTGGNTGELFF. CDR3 sequence (DNA): TGTGCCAGCTCACCACGGGCCTCGACGGGAGGAAACACCGGGGAGCTGTTTTTT.

This chain links TRBV19 with TRBJ1-1; D remains ambiguous. Trimming pared 0 bases from V and 0 bases from J, leaving 11 bases between. This CDR3 comprises 16 residues. The germline V gene encodes CDR1 LNHDA and CDR2 SQIVND (reference sequence). CDR3 in amino acids: CASSIDGFGMNTEAFF. The CDR3 DNA reads as TGTGCCAGTAGTATAGACGGGTTTGGCATGAACACTGAAGCTTTCTTT. Supplemented by reference TRBV19 and TRBJ1-1, the full variable domain reads DGGITQSPKYLFRKEGQNVTLSCEQNLNHDAMYWYRQDPGQGLRLIYYSQIVNDFQKGDIAEGYSVSREKKESFPLTVTSAQKNPTAFYLCASSIDGFGMNTEAFFGQGTRLTVV.

The CDR3 bases are TGTGCCAGCAGTTACGACGCCGGGACAGCCAACTATGGCTACACCTTC. Its translation is CASSYDAGTANYGYTF. This chain links TRBV6-2 or TRBV6-3 with TRBJ1-2; 7 bases agree with TRBD1. Germline CDR1 is MNHEY and CDR2 is SVGEGT. This CDR3 has 16 amino acids. The V segment lost 2 bases and the J segment 2 bases; nucleotides outside the gene matches: 8.

V and J are TRBV4-1 and TRBJ1-6; 7 positions match TRBD1. Germline CDR1 is MGHRA and CDR2 is YSYEKL. Germline trimming cut 3 bases from V and 4 bases from J; bases unmatched to any gene: 6. This CDR3 has 16 residues. The CDR3 bases are TGCGCCAGCAGCCAGACCGACAGGGCTTATAATTCACCCCTCCACTTT. Translating it yields CASSQTDRAYNSPLHF.

The chain is built from TRBV12-1 and TRBJ2-1; TRBD2 is the table's D call, not checked against the DNA. TRBV12-1 corresponds to a pseudogene. The CDR3 covers 14 residues. The CDR3 region is CASRGGRTYNEQFF. The CDR3 DNA is TGTGCCAGCAGAGGCGGGAGGACCTACAATGAGCAGTTCTTC.

The chain employs TRBV19 and TRBJ1-6, with D perhaps matching TRBD1 (5 bases). The CDR3 is made up of 14 amino acids. Trimming pared 3 bases from V and 10 bases from J, leaving 13 bases between. Germline V gene sequence: CDR1 LNHDA, CDR2 SQIVND (reference sequence). CDR3 amino acids: CASSIAGKESPLHF. Written as DNA, the CDR3 is TGTGCCAGTAGTATTGCAGGGAAGGAATCACCCCTCCACTTT.

The table lists this clone with a count of one. The chain recombines TRBV12-3 or TRBV12-4 with TRBJ1-1, with 8 nucleotides matching TRBD1. V dropped 3 bases and J dropped 7; count of bases not matched to a gene: 4. This CDR3 is 13 amino acids long. This CDR3 is CASSFGGQGEAFF. CDR3 DNA: TGTGCCAGCAGTTTCGGAGGACAGGGTGAAGCTTTCTTT.

This clone was seen more than once but under ten times. This chain links TRBV2 with TRBJ2-3; 11 bases agree with TRBD2. Germline V CDR1 and CDR2: SNHLY, FYNNEI. The CDR3 has 13 amino acids. The V gene end was trimmed by 5 bases and the J gene end by 8 bases; junction bases not matched to a gene: 3. The CDR3 coding sequence is TGTGCCAGCAGTTCAGGACTAGCGGGTACGCAGTATTTT. This translates into CASSSGLAGTQYF.

The CDR3 here is CASSRLNTEAFF. The CDR3 DNA reads TGTGCCAGCAGTCGCCTAAACACTGAAGCTTTCTTT. The rearrangement links TRBV6-2 or TRBV6-3 to TRBJ1-1; D call uncertain. V was pared by 5 bases and J by 2 bases, with 6 bases between. Germline loops: CDR1 MNHEY, CDR2 SVGEGT. This CDR3 contains 12 residues.

This clone was detected once. The chain is built from TRBV6-5 and TRBJ2-3, with D unclear. The CDR3 loop spans 15 amino acids. CDR1 is MNHEY and CDR2 is SVGAGI in the germline V gene. The V and J ends lost 5 bases and 4 bases respectively, with 16 bases between them. For the CDR3, the DNA is TGTGCCAGCAGTCCCAGCAGGAAGGCGCCAGATACGCAGTATTTT. Translated, it gives CASSPSRKAPDTQYF.

The chain joins TRBV30 to TRBJ1-3; 7 nucleotides agree with TRBD1. This CDR3 contains 14 residues. V was pared by 4 bases and J by 0 bases, with 3 bases of the junction left unmatched. From germline, CDR1 is GTSNPN and CDR2 SVGIG (reference sequence). CDR3 nucleotide sequence: TGTGCCTGGATGAGGGGGCGCTCTGGAAACACCATATATTTT. It codes for CAWMRGRSGNTIYF.

The V and J genes are TRBV9 and TRBJ2-3; TRBD2 is a possible D gene (6 bases). Germline CDR1 reads SGDLS; CDR2 reads YYNGEE. The ends were cut back, 4 bases at V and 7 bases at J, with 16 bases in the middle. The CDR3 length is 14 residues. CDR3: CASSPGTQLNTQYF. The CDR3, as DNA: TGTGCCAGCAGCCCAGGGACTCAACTGAATACGCAGTATTTT.

This clone was counted once. The rearrangement joins TRBV11-2 to TRBJ2-5; TRBD2 aligns across 11 bases. Germline V gene sequence: CDR1 SGHAT, CDR2 FQNNGV. The trim removed 1 base at V and 5 bases at J, leaving 3 bases unmatched. The CDR3 is 15 residues long. CDR3 nucleotides: TGTGCCAGCAGCTTAGTAGGGACTAGCGGTGAGACCCAGTACTTC. The encoded protein is CASSLVGTSGETQYF.

This chain joins TRBV19 and TRBJ2-7, with D perhaps TRBD1 (6 bases). CDR1 is LNHDA, CDR2 SQIVND, per germline (reference sequence). The CDR3 sequence is 14 residues long. Deletions cut 4 bases from V and 4 bases from J, with 14 bases between. The DNA of the CDR3 is TGTGCCAGTAGTACCACGACAGGATCGTACGAGCAGTACTTC. Protein sequence: CASSTTTGSYEQYF.

The chain carries TRBV11-3 and TRBJ2-3; tentative D call: TRBD1 (5 bases). The CDR3 is 15 amino acids. Trimming stripped 3 bases from V and 4 bases from J, with 14 bases between. From germline, CDR1 is SGHNT and CDR2 YENEEA. The CDR3 nucleotides are TGTGCCAGCAGCTTGCAGGGTGGGGTATCAGATACGCAGTATTTT. Its translation is CASSLQGGVSDTQYF.

The chain employs TRBV6-1 and TRBJ1-5; D call uncertain. Germline assignment: CDR1 MNHNS and CDR2 SASEGT. Trimming stripped 3 bases from V and 4 bases from J, with 10 bases between. CDR3 length: 14 residues. The CDR3 sequence is CASSDRGMNQPQHF. The CDR3, as DNA: TGTGCCAGCAGTGACAGAGGGATGAATCAGCCCCAGCATTTT.

The chain carries TRBV30 and TRBJ2-5; TRBD2 is a possible D gene (5 bases). Germline CDR1 reads GTSNPN; CDR2 reads SVGIG (reference sequence). This CDR3 has 11 amino acids. V gave up 3 bases and J gave up 4 bases, with 6 bases separating them. The CDR3 sequence is CAWRAGETQYF. The CDR3 region has the DNA TGTGCCTGGAGGGCGGGAGAGACCCAGTACTTC.

V and J are TRBV24-1 and TRBJ2-3, with D possibly TRBD1 on 5 matching bases. CDR1 KGHDR and CDR2 SFDVKD come from the germline V gene. Between the trimmed V and J ends, which lost 6 bases and 1 base, there was a span of 13 bases. The CDR3 is 15 residues long. As DNA, the CDR3 is TGTGCCACCAGTTTCAGGGCGCCAGGCACAGATACGCAGTATTTT. Amino acid sequence: CATSFRAPGTDTQYF.

The gene calls are TRBV5-5 and TRBJ1-4; a possible D gene is TRBD1 (5 bases). Looked up from germline, CDR1 is SGHKS and CDR2 is YYEKEE (reference sequence). CDR3 length: 14 amino acids. With 3 bases removed from V and 5 bases from J, the gap between germline ends came to 11 bases. The CDR3 here is CASSSDGGNEKLFF. For the CDR3, the DNA is TGTGCCAGCAGCTCTGACGGGGGGAATGAAAAACTGTTTTTT.

The chain has TRBV11-1 and TRBJ1-4, with unresolved D. V was shortened by 5 bases and J by 7 bases, with 11 bases between the two germline ends. The CDR3 length is 13 residues. Germline assignment: CDR1 SGHAT and CDR2 FQDESV (reference sequence). The CDR3 nucleotides read TGTGCCAGCAGCGTTGGAGACGGTGAAAAACTGTTTTTT. Translated, it gives CASSVGDGEKLFF.

The chain couples TRBV4-2 to TRBJ2-1; D not resolved. Per germline, CDR1 LGHNA and CDR2 YNFKEQ. Trimming cost V 1 base and J 4 bases, with 5 bases left between them. The CDR3 covers 13 residues. The CDR3 DNA sequence: TGTGCCAGCAGCCAAGTTATGTACAATGAGCAGTTCTTC. Translated: CASSQVMYNEQFF.

The chain recombines TRBV25-1 with TRBJ2-2, with TRBD1 matching 7 bases. The germline V gene has CDR1 MGHDK and CDR2 SYGVNS. The CDR3 consists of 15 residues. Trimming cost V 8 bases and J 3 bases; bases outside gene matches: 9. CDR3 sequence: CASADNRGHTGELFF. CDR3 DNA: TGTGCCAGCGCGGATAACAGGGGCCACACCGGGGAGCTGTTTTTT.